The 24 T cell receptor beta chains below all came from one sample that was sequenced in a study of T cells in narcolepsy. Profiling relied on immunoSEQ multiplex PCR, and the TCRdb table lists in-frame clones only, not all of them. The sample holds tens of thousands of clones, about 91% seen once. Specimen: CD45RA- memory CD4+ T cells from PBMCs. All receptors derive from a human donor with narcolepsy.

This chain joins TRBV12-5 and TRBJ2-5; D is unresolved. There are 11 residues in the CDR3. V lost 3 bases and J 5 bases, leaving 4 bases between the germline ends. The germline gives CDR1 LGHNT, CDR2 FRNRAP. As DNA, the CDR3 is TGTGCTAGTGGTTTTTTTGAGACCCAGTACTTC. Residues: CASGFFETQYF.

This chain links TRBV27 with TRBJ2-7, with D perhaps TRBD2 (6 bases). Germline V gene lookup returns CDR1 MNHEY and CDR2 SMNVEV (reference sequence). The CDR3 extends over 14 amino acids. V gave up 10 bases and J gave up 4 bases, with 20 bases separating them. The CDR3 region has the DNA TGTGCCATCGAACGGAGGGGCGCGTCGTACGAGCAGTACTTC. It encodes CAIERRGASYEQYF.

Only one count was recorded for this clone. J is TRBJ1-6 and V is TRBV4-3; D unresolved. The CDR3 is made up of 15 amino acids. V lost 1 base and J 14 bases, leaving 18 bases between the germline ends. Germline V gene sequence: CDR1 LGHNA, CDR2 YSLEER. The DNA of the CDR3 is TGCGCCAGCAGCCAAGCCTGGGCCCTTCTCGGGGCCCTCCACTTT. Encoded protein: CASSQAWALLGALHF.

The CDR3 DNA reads TGTGCCAGCAGGCGTGCGGGAATGAACACTGAAGCTTTCTTT. Translation gives CASRRAGMNTEAFF. This chain joins TRBV6-6 and TRBJ1-1, with D unclear. Trimming stripped 6 bases from V and 0 bases from J, with 11 bases between. The CDR3 has 14 amino acids. Germline-derived CDR1 and CDR2 are MNHNY and SVGAGI (reference sequence).

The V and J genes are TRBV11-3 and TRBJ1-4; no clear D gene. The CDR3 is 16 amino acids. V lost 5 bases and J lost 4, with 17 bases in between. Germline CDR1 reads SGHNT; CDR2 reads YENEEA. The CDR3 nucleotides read TGTGCCAGCAGCCCAGCTGAGGCCGGCCTTAATGAAAAACTGTTTTTT. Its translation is CASSPAEAGLNEKLFF.

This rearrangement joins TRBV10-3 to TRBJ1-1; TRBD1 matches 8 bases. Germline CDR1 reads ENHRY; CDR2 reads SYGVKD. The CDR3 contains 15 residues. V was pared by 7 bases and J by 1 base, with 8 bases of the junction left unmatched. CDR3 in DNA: TGTGCCATCACCGACCCCACAGGGGGGAACACTGAAGCTTTCTTT. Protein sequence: CAITDPTGGNTEAFF.

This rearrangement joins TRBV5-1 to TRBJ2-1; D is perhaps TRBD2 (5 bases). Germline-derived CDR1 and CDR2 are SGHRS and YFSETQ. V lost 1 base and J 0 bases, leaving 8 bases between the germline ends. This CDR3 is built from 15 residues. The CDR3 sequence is CASSLLGSSYNEQFF. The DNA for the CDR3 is TGCGCCAGCAGCTTGCTGGGGAGCTCCTACAATGAGCAGTTCTTC.

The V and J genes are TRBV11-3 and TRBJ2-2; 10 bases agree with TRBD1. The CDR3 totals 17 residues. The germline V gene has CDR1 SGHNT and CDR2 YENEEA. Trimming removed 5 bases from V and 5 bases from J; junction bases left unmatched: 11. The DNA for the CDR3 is TGTGCCAGCAGCCCCCGGCTAACGGGACAGGGGACCGGGGAGCTGTTTTTT. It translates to CASSPRLTGQGTGELFF.

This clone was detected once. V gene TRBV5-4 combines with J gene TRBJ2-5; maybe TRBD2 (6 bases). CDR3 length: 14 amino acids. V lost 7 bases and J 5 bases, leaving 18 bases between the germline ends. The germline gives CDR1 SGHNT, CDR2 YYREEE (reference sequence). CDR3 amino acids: CASGSLEGGETQYF. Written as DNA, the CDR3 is TGTGCCAGCGGGAGCTTGGAGGGTGGCGAGACCCAGTACTTC.

CDR3 DNA sequence: TGTGCCAGCAGCTTGGCCGGGGCCTATAATTCACCCCTCCACTTT. This gives the protein CASSLAGAYNSPLHF. The chain is built from TRBV5-6 and TRBJ1-6; D not certain. CDR3 length: 15 residues. V lost 0 bases and J 2 bases, leaving 6 bases between the germline ends. Germline CDR1 is SGHDT and CDR2 is YYEEEE.

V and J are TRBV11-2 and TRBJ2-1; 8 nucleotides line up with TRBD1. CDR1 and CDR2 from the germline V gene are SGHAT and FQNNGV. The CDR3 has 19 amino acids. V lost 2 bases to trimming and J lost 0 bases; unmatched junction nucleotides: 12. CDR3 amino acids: CASSLFGTRQGSSYNEQFF. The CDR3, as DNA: TGTGCCAGCAGCTTATTCGGGACCCGACAGGGGAGCTCCTACAATGAGCAGTTCTTC. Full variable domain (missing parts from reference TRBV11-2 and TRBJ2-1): EAGVAQSPRYKIIEKRQSVAFWCNPISGHATLYWYQQILGQGPKLLIQFQNNGVVDDSQLPKDRFSAERLKGVDSTLKIQPAKLEDSAVYLCASSLFGTRQGSSYNEQFFGPGTRLTVL.

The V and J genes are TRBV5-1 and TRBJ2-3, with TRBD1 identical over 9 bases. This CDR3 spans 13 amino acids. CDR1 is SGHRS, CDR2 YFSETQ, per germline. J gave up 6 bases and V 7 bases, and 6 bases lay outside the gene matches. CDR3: CASRDRVQDTQYF. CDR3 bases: TGCGCCAGCCGGGACAGGGTGCAGGATACGCAGTATTTT.

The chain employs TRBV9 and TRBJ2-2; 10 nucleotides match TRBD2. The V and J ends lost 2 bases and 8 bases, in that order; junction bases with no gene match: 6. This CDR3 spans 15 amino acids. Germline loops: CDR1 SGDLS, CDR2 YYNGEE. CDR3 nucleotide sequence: TGTGCCAGCAGCGTTGGACTAGCGGAGGGTGGGGAGCTGTTTTTT. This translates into CASSVGLAEGGELFF.

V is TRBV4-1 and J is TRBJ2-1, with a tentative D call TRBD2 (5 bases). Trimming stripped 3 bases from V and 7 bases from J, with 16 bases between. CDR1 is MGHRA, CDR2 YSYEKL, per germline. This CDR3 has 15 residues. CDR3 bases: TGCGCCAGCAGCCACGAATTGACCCGGGGAAATGAGCAGTTCTTC. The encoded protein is CASSHELTRGNEQFF.

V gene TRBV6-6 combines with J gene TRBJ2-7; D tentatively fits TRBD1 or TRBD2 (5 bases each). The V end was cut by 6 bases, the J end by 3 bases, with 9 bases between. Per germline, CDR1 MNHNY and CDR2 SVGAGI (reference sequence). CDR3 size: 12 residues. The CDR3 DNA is TGTGCCAGCAGGGGGGACGGCTACGAGCAGTACTTC. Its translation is CASRGDGYEQYF.

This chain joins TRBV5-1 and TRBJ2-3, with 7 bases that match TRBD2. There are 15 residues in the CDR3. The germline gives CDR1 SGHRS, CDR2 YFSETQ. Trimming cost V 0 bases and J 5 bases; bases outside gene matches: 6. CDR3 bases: TGCGCCAGCAGCTTGGCTGCGGGGGACGGAGATACGCAGTATTTT. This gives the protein CASSLAAGDGDTQYF.

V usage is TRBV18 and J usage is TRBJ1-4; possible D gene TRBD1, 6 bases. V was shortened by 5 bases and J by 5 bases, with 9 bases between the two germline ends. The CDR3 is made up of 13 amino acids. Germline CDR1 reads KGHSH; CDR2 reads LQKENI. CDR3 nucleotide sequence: TGTGCCAGCTCAAGGGGGGAGAATGAAAAACTGTTTTTT. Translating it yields CASSRGENEKLFF.

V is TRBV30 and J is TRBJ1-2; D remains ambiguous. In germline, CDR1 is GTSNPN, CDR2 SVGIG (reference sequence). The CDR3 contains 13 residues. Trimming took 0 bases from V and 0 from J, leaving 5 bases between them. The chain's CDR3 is CAWSVSPNYGYTF. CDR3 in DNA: TGTGCCTGGAGTGTAAGTCCTAACTATGGCTACACCTTC. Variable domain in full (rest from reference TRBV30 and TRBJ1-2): SQTIHQWPATLVQPVGSPLSLECTVEGTSNPNLYWYRQAAGRGLQLLFYSVGIGQISSEVPQNLSASRPQDRQFILSSKKLLLSDSGFYLCAWSVSPNYGYTFGSGTRLTVV.

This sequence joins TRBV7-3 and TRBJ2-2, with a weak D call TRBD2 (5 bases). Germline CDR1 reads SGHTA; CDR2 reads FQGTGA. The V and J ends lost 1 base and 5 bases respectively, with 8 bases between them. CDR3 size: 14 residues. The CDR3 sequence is CASSLKLGTGELFF. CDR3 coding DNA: TGTGCCAGCAGCTTAAAACTAGGGACCGGGGAGCTGTTTTTT.

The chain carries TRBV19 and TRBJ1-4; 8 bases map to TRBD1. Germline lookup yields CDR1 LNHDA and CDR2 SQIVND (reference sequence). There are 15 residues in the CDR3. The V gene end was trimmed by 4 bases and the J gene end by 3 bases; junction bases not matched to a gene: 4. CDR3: CASSSRGLPNEKLFF. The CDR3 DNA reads TGTGCCAGTAGTAGCAGGGGGCTACCTAATGAAAAACTGTTTTTT.

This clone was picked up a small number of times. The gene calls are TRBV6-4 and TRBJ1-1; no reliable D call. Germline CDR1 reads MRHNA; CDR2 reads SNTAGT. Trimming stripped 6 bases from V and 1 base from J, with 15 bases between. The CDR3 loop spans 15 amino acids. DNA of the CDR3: TGTGCCAGCAGACCGGACGGCCTATCGAACACTGAAGCTTTCTTT. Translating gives CASRPDGLSNTEAFF.

The CDR3 DNA reads as TGCGCCAGCAGCTTGGGCCGACTAGCGACCGAGCAGTACTTC. Protein: CASSLGRLATEQYF. This chain joins TRBV5-1 and TRBJ2-7; TRBD2 matches 8 bases. This CDR3 region has 14 residues. With V trimmed by 0 bases and J by 6 bases, 5 bases remained unmatched. Germline loops: CDR1 SGHRS, CDR2 YFSETQ.

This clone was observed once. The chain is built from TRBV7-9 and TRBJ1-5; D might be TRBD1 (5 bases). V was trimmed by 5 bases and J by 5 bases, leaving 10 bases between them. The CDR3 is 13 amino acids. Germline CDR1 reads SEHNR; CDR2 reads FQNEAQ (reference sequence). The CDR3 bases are TGTGCCAGCAGCCGGGGAGGGGATCAGCCCCAGCATTTT. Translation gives CASSRGGDQPQHF.

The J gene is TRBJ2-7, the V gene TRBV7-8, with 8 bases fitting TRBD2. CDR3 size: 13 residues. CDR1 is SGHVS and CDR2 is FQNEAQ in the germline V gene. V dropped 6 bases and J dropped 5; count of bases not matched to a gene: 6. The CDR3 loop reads CASRPRGGNEQYF. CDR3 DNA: TGTGCCAGCAGACCCCGGGGGGGGAACGAGCAGTACTTC. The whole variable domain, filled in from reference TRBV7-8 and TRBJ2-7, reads GAGVSQSPRYKVAKRGQDVALRCDPISGHVSLFWYQQALGQGPEFLTYFQNEAQLDKSGLPSDRFFAERPEGSVSTLKIQRTQQEDSAVYLCASRPRGGNEQYFGPGTRLTVT.